This record looks at one T cell receptor (beta chain) sequence and its context. These data belong to a study of technical replicates of blood from a handful of donors. Germline assignment: CDR1 MNHEY and CDR2 SMNVEV (reference sequence). The CDR3 covers 22 residues. Between the trimmed V and J ends, which lost 1 base and 1 base, there was a span of 31 bases. The protocol was immunoSEQ multiplex PCR, while the TCRdb copy is restricted to in-frame clones and leaves out a portion. The data show about 93,000 clones, with approximately 95% seen just once and approximately 0.26% held by the top ten. The source is a human donor in good health. Sequencing was performed on T cells isolated from PBMCs. The gene calls are TRBV27 and TRBJ1-2; a weak D match, TRBD1 (6 bases). The chain's CDR3 is CASSLFRGTHREGMGFNYGYTF. CDR3 coding DNA: TGTGCCAGCAGTTTATTTAGAGGGACTCACAGGGAGGGTATGGGCTTTAACTATGGCTACACCTTC.